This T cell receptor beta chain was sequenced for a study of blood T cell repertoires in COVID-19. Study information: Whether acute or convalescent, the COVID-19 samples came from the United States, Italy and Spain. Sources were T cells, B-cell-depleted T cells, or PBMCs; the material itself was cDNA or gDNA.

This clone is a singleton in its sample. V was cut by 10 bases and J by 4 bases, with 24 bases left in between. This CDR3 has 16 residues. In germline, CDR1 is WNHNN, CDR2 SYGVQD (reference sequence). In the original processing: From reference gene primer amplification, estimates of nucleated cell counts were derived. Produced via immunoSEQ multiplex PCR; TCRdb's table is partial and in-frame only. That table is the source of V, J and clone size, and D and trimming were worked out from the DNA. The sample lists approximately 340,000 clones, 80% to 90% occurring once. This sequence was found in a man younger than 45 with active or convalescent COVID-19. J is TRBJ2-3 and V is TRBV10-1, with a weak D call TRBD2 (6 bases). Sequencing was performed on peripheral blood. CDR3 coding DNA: TGCGCCATCCATGAGGGGTTGGGGGAGGTCGCAGATACGCAGTATTTT. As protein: CAIHEGLGEVADTQYF.